The sequence of this TCR beta chain was determined in a study of T-cell reconstitution after alpha-beta-depleted transplantation in children. Study-wide results and caveats: One year after transplant, T-cell counts and diversity came mostly from newly produced T cells.

There are 12 residues in the CDR3. Unique molecular identifiers featured in how the TCRbeta library was prepared. MiXCR, run by TCRdb on the PCR reads, gives a single entry per CDR3 protein. The sample has 600,000 or so distinct CDR3 sequences, more than 20% seen once. With respect to this clonotype: What it binds is unknown.

The clonotype comes from a boy less than two years old who had a stem cell transplant for acute myeloid leukemia, so the T cells may come from the graft donor. The chain links TRBV21-1 to TRBJ2-7. TRBV21-1 corresponds to a pseudogene. The sample was PBMCs, mostly from graft donor cells, taken 360 days after TCRalphabeta/CD19-depleted stem cell transplant. CDR3 residues: CASSKAGYGQYF. Written as DNA, the CDR3 is TGTGCCAGCAGCAAAGCGGGTTACGGGCAGTACTTC.